This record concerns one T cell receptor (beta chain) sequence. These data belong to a study of T cell changes during pregnancy in multiple sclerosis. Germline CDR1 and CDR2: SGHRS and YFSETQ. The V and J ends lost 8 bases and 4 bases respectively, with 18 bases between them. The CDR3 covers 14 residues. The table came from immunoSEQ multiplex PCR; TCRdb's copy has only in-frame clones and leaves some out. Here the sample spans 35,000 to 45,000 clones, 70% to 90% being singletons. The specimen comprised CD4+ T cells from peripheral blood mononuclear cells, sampled after pregnancy. This clonotype was obtained from a female donor with multiple sclerosis, enrolled in a pregnancy study. The V call is TRBV5-1, the J call TRBJ1-2, with TRBD1 as a possible D gene (6 bases). CDR3: CASSDSSTPYGYTF. The CDR3 DNA follows: TGCGCCAGTTCGGACAGCTCTACACCCTATGGCTACACCTTC.